These T cell receptor beta chains were read from a single sample in a study of shared clonotypes between healthy human individuals. TCRdb keeps only in-frame clones here, not all; method: immunoSEQ multiplex PCR. The sample includes 90,000 to 120,000 clones, approximately 65% of them seen just once. Sequencing was carried out using memory CD8+ T cells sorted from blood. The receptors come from a woman in her 30s in good health. Both conserved end residues are part of each CDR3. The D gene is left open where the match is weak. Expanded clones are given a class, and other clones once, few, many or no size at all.

size,V,D,J,DNA,CDR3
NA,TRBV28,NA,TRBJ1-1,TGTGCCAGCAGTTACCTTTCGACAGCCATGAACACTGAAGCTTTCTTT,CASSYLSTAMNTEAFF
NA,TRBV7-2,NA,TRBJ2-1,TGTGCCAGCAGCTTGGGGACTGGGGACAATGAGCAGTTCTTC,CASSLGTGDNEQFF
once,TRBV6-6,NA,TRBJ2-7,TGTGCCAGCAGTTACTTTAGCGGACTATTCTCCTACGAGCAGTACTTC,CASSYFSGLFSYEQYF
NA,TRBV4-1,TRBD2,TRBJ2-7,TGCGCCAGCAGCCACGCTAGCGGGATCTACGAGCAGTACTTC,CASSHASGIYEQYF
NA,TRBV7-8,NA,TRBJ2-3,TGTGCCAGCAGCTTTCGGGTAGCGCCCAGCACAGATACGCAGTATTTT,CASSFRVAPSTDTQYF
few,TRBV2,NA,TRBJ1-1,TGTGCCAGCAGTGATTCCGAGGGGGGCATGAACACTGAAGCTTTCTTT,CASSDSEGGMNTEAFF
NA,TRBV4-1,TRBD1,TRBJ1-3,TGCGCCAGCAGCCAAGATGGGGGGGGACAGGTCCTCTCTGGAAACACCATATATTTT,CASSQDGGGQVLSGNTIYF
NA,TRBV10-1,TRBD1,TRBJ2-3,TGCGCCAGCAGTGATTTGGGACAGGGGGATACGCAGTATTTT,CASSDLGQGDTQYF
NA,TRBV5-1,TRBD2,TRBJ2-1,TGCGCCAGCAGCTTGGTTGGGCTAGCGGGTCTACTGAATGAGCAGTTCTTC,CASSLVGLAGLLNEQFF
NA,TRBV30,NA,TRBJ2-5,TGTGCCTGGAGTGCGGGGCTGGGGGAGCAGTACTTC,CAWSAGLGEQYF
NA,TRBV27,NA,TRBJ1-1,TGTGCCAGCAGTCCCCTGGGGGGGAACACTGAAGCTTTCTTT,CASSPLGGNTEAFF
NA,TRBV7-8,NA,TRBJ2-1,TGTGCCAGCAGCTTACTCGGGAAGGGCAATGAGCAGTTCTTC,CASSLLGKGNEQFF
NA,TRBV6-6,NA,TRBJ2-2,TGTGCCAGCACCAAAAACACCGGGGAGCTGTTTTTT,CASTKNTGELFF
NA,TRBV7-2,TRBD2,TRBJ2-3,TGTGCCAGCAGCCCCGGAATAGCGGGAGGGGCGCATCCAGATACGCAGTATTTT,CASSPGIAGGAHPDTQYF
NA,TRBV6-4,NA,TRBJ1-3,TGTGCCAGCAGTCCACAGGGTGCTGGAAACACCATATATTTT,CASSPQGAGNTIYF
NA,TRBV7-9,TRBD2,TRBJ2-7,TGTGCCAGCAGCTACAATAGCGGGAGGGCCGGCGAGCAGTACTTC,CASSYNSGRAGEQYF
medium-sized,TRBV28,TRBD2,TRBJ2-3,TGTGCCAGCAGTTTGAGGCGGGAGGGGTTTAGCACAGATACGCAGTATTTT,CASSLRREGFSTDTQYF
few,TRBV25-1,TRBD2,TRBJ2-1,TGTGCCAGCAGTGAATCAAGGACTAGCGGGAGCTCCTACAATGAGCAGTTCTTC,CASSESRTSGSSYNEQFF
NA,TRBV25-1,TRBD2,TRBJ2-1,TGTGCCAGCAGTGAATCGACTAGCGGGAGTTTCCATGAGCAGTTCTTC,CASSESTSGSFHEQFF
NA,TRBV20-1,TRBD2,TRBJ2-5,TGCCTGCTAGCGGGACAAGAGACCCAGTACTTC,CLLAGQETQYF
NA,TRBV5-8,NA,TRBJ1-5,TGTGCCAGCAGCTCGGACCGTAATCAGCCCCAGCATTTT,CASSSDRNQPQHF
NA,TRBV7-6,NA,TRBJ1-3,TGTGCCAGCAGCCACCGCGCCGGTTCTGGAAACACCATATATTTT,CASSHRAGSGNTIYF
NA,TRBV6-5,NA,TRBJ2-1,TGTGCCAGCAGTTATTCCAGTAACAATGAGCAGTTCTTC,CASSYSSNNEQFF
medium-sized,TRBV14,TRBD1,TRBJ2-7,TGTGCCAGCAGCCACGTCGAGACAGGGTCCTACGAGCAGTACTTC,CASSHVETGSYEQYF
NA,TRBV27,TRBD1,TRBJ2-1,TGTGCCAGCAGGTCCGGGACAGGGGGTCGGTACAATGAGCAGTTCTTC,CASRSGTGGRYNEQFF
many,TRBV29-1,TRBD1,TRBJ2-7,TGCAGCGTACGGGACAGCACCTACGAGCAGTACTTC,CSVRDSTYEQYF
NA,TRBV9,NA,TRBJ1-2,TGTGCCAGCAGCGTAGGAGGCTATGGCTACACCTTC,CASSVGGYGYTF
NA,TRBV11-2,NA,TRBJ2-7,TGTGCCAGCAGCTTGACGGAGCCCGGCGAGCAGTACTTC,CASSLTEPGEQYF
NA,TRBV5-1,TRBD1,TRBJ2-7,TGCGCCAGCAGCCGGGGACAGGGGGCGAAGGAGCAGTACTTC,CASSRGQGAKEQYF
NA,TRBV9,NA,TRBJ1-3,TGTGCCAGCAGCGTGGGAGGGAGTAGCGCTGGAAACACCATATATTTT,CASSVGGSSAGNTIYF
many,TRBV4-2,TRBD2,TRBJ2-1,TGTGCCAGCAGCCAAGGACTAGCGGAAAACAATGAGCAGTTCTTC,CASSQGLAENNEQFF
many,TRBV19,NA,TRBJ2-6,TGTGCCAGTAGTACCGGGGAGATCTCTGGGGCCAACGTCCTGACTTTC,CASSTGEISGANVLTF
NA,TRBV7-9,TRBD2,TRBJ2-7,TGTGCCAGCAGCTTCCGGGAGGGCCGAGAGCACGAGCAGTACTTC,CASSFREGREHEQYF
NA,TRBV7-9,NA,TRBJ1-2,TGTGCCAGCAGCTTAAATCCCTATGGCTACACCTTC,CASSLNPYGYTF
NA,TRBV5-1,NA,TRBJ2-6,TGCGCCAGCAGCTACGGACACGAAGGGGCCAACGTCCTGACTTTC,CASSYGHEGANVLTF
few,TRBV2,NA,TRBJ2-2,TGTGCCAGCAGTGAATCGTCGGTGATGCCCGGGGAGCTGTTTTTT,CASSESSVMPGELFF
few,TRBV11-2,NA,TRBJ2-1,TGTGCCAGCAGCTACATGATGAGCGATGAGCAGTTCTTC,CASSYMMSDEQFF
NA,TRBV6-6,NA,TRBJ2-1,TGTGCCAGCAGTTACCACCGGGAGCCCTACAATGAGCAGTTCTTC,CASSYHREPYNEQFF
many,TRBV15,NA,TRBJ2-6,TGTGCCACCAGCAGAGATACGGGCTCTGGGGCCAACGTCCTGACTTTC,CATSRDTGSGANVLTF
NA,TRBV28,NA,TRBJ2-1,TGTGCCAGCAGTCACTATGGTGAGCAGTTCTTC,CASSHYGEQFF
NA,TRBV11-2,TRBD2,TRBJ2-2,TGTGCCAGCAGCTCCTCCGGGACTATAACCGGGGAGCTGTTTTTT,CASSSSGTITGELFF
few,TRBV9,NA,TRBJ2-3,TGTGCCAGCAGCTGGAAGGGACAAAACACAGATACGCAGTATTTT,CASSWKGQNTDTQYF
NA,TRBV6-1,NA,TRBJ2-4,TGTGCCAGCAGTGAGGACCTGGCGGTCGACATTCAGTACTTC,CASSEDLAVDIQYF
NA,TRBV7-8,TRBD1,TRBJ2-7,TGTGCCAGCAGCTCACGACAGGGGGGCTACGAGCAGTACTTC,CASSSRQGGYEQYF
NA,TRBV5-1,NA,TRBJ2-7,TGCGCCAGCAGCCCCGGGACGCGAGTCGCCTACGAGCAGTACTTC,CASSPGTRVAYEQYF
few,TRBV27,NA,TRBJ1-4,TGTGCCAGCAGCGCACAGGGTAGAAATGAAAAACTGTTTTTT,CASSAQGRNEKLFF
few,TRBV7-8,NA,TRBJ1-2,TGTGCCAGCAGCTTAGACGGCCATGGCTACACCTTC,CASSLDGHGYTF
NA,TRBV28,TRBD1,TRBJ1-6,TGTGCCAGCAGGATTAGGGACAGGTATTCACCCCTCCACTTT,CASRIRDRYSPLHF
NA,TRBV7-8,TRBD2,TRBJ2-3,TGTGCCAGCAGCTTAGCGGCTAGCGGGAGTGCAGATACGCAGTATTTT,CASSLAASGSADTQYF
few,TRBV28,TRBD1,TRBJ2-7,TGTGCCAGCACCTTAACAGGGGACAATGTCTACGAGCAGTACTTC,CASTLTGDNVYEQYF
NA,TRBV10-1,NA,TRBJ1-1,TGCGCCAGCAGTGAGTCGTTCTCGAACACTGAAGCTTTCTTT,CASSESFSNTEAFF
NA,TRBV4-2,TRBD2,TRBJ2-3,TGTGCCAGCAGCCAAAATGAGCTAGCGGATACCACAGATACGCAGTATTTT,CASSQNELADTTDTQYF
NA,TRBV4-1,TRBD2,TRBJ2-7,TGCGCCAGCAGCCAAGATAGGCGCGGGAGTCCCCCATCAGGCGAGCAGTACTTC,CASSQDRRGSPPSGEQYF
NA,TRBV4-1,NA,TRBJ2-7,TGCGCCAGCAGCCAAGATCGGGGGTGGGGGCTCTCCTACGAGCAGTACTTC,CASSQDRGWGLSYEQYF
few,TRBV6-4,NA,TRBJ2-3,TGTGCCAGCAGTGAAGAAGCGGGTAGCACAGATACGCAGTATTTT,CASSEEAGSTDTQYF
NA,TRBV5-1,TRBD2,TRBJ2-5,TGCGCCAGCAGCTGGGTGGGACTAGCGGTATACCAAGAGACCCAGTACTTC,CASSWVGLAVYQETQYF
NA,TRBV9,NA,TRBJ2-4,TGTGCCAGCAGCGTAGGATATGAAGGACTACGGAACATTCAGTACTTC,CASSVGYEGLRNIQYF
few,TRBV28,TRBD1,TRBJ2-2,TGTGCCAGCAGTACAGGGGATCATACAGCCGGGGAGCTGTTTTTT,CASSTGDHTAGELFF
few,TRBV25-1,TRBD1,TRBJ2-1,TGTGCCAGCAGCCAAGAATATCCGGGACAGGGGATCCACAATGAGCAGTTCTTC,CASSQEYPGQGIHNEQFF
NA,TRBV5-1,NA,TRBJ2-7,TGCGCCAGCAGCTGGCCAGCCCCCTACGAGCAGTACTTC,CASSWPAPYEQYF